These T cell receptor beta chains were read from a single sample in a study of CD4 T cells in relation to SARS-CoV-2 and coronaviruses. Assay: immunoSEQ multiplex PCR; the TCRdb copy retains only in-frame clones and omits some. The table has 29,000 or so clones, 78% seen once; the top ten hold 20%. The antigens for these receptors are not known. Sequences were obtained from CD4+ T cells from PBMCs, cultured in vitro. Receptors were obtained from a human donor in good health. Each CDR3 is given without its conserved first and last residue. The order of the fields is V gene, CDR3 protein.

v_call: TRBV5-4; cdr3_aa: ASSLVPGTSGRGV
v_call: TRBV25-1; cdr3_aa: ASGSGGPEVYGYT
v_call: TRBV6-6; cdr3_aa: ASSKTPYEQY
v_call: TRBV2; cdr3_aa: ASSPTRGSGANVLT
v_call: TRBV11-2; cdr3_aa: ASSLAPLTGVGYT
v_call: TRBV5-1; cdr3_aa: ASSFDGGSSYEQY
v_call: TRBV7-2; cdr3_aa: ASSTDRGARETQY
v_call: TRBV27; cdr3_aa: ASSLGDEQY
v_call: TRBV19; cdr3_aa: ASTPGRGSKKTQY
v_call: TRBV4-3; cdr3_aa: ASSPNRGGKVYQETQY
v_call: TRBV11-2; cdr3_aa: ASSTSTQFQETQY
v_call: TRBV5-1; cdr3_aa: ASSLGVSSYNEQF
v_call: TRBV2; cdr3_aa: ATRKPGQGSSLH
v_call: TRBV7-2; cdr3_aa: ASSLAAGQGVHNEQF
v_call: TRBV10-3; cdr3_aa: AISGTVRSGNTIY
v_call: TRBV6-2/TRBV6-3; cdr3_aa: ASSRPPTDTQY
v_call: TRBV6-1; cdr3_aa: ASSDPVGGRNQPQH
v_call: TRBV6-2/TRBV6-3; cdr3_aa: ASSYRRGEAF
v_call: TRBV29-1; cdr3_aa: SVEGVGASLSNQPQH
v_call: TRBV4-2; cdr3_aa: ASSQEVILSSYT
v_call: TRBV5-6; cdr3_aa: ASSTGTGASQETQY
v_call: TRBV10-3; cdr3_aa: AISRDRGATDTQY
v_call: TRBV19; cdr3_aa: ASSIVGGVSGEQF
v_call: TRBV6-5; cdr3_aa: ASSSGGQGIYGYT
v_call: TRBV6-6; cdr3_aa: ASSPRAGATSTDTQY
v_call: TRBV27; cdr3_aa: ASSWRNTQY
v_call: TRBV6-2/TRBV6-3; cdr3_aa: ASSYGPNTEAF
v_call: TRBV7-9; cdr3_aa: ASSPRTSGKGRETQY
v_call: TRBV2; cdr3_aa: ASSPDPGGQPQH
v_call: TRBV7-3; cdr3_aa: ASRAGVADTQY
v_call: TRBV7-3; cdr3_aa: ASSPNGGSGANVLT
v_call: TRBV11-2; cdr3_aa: ASSMTGRLSDEQY
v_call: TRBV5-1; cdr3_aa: ASSEAESYNEQF
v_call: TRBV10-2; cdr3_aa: ASSGNGFYQPQH
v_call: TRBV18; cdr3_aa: ASSPLQGNYGYT
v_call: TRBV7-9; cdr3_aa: ASSLLVGGNTIY
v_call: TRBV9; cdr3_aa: ASSVDIPKTGNTIY